Below are 9 T cell receptor beta chains sequenced from a single sample in a study of regulatory T cells in long-lasting Graves disease. To make TCR beta libraries, researchers used iRepertoire HTBI primers and Arm-PCR of CDR3 regions. TCRdb itself ran the multiplex PCR reads through MiXCR, one entry per CDR3 protein. The table shows roughly 530,000 distinct CDR3 sequences, with more than 15% occurring only once. Regarding time point: newly diagnosed GD, antithyroid drugs for less than 3 months. From PBMCs, RNA was extracted and then used to make the TCR library. This sample also belongs to another study, concerning T cells in Graves' hyperthyroidism and ophthalmopathy.

Sample: peripheral blood mononuclear cells (PBMCs), taken at new diagnosis, from a patient treated with antithyroid drugs. The receptors come from a woman aged 35-65 years with Graves disease.

This clonotype has at least ten counts. The gene calls are TRBV2 and TRBJ2-5, with D hard to call. The germline V gene has CDR1 SNHLY and CDR2 FYNNEI. Trimming cost V 6 bases and J 5 bases, with 7 bases left between them. This CDR3 has 11 residues. The CDR3 reads CASRMYETQYF. The DNA for the CDR3 is TGTGCCAGCAGGATGTACGAGACCCAGTACTTC.

The chain employs TRBV20-1 and TRBJ2-3; weak D call: TRBD2 (7 bases). The CDR3 has 15 residues. CDR1 and CDR2 from the germline V gene are DFQATT and SNEGSKA (reference sequence). The V end lost 5 bases, the J end lost 0 bases, and 15 bases lay between the germline ends. The DNA of the CDR3 is TGCAGTGCTGGCGGGGGCAAAAGGAGCACAGATACGCAGTATTTT. Translated: CSAGGGKRSTDTQYF.

This clonotype has just one count. The chain employs TRBV28 and TRBJ1-2; 10 bases match TRBD1. The CDR3 runs to 15 residues. The J segment lost 5 bases and the V segment lost 5 bases, leaving 8 bases of the junction unmatched. The V gene's germline CDR1 is MDHEN and CDR2 SYDVKM. In DNA, the CDR3 is TGTGCCAGCAGTCCCCACGACAGGGGGCGGTATGGCTACACCTTC. It encodes CASSPHDRGRYGYTF.

This clonotype was counted ten times or more. Germline is not matched at one junction end, which may reflect a read error. The chain employs TRBV12-3 or TRBV12-4 and TRBJ2-1; TRBD2 aligns across 11 bases. This CDR3 has 15 residues. CDR3 sequence (DNA): TGTGCCAGCAGCTTAGTGGCTAGCGGGGGGAATGAGCAGTTCTTC. This translates into CASSLVASGGNEQFF.

This clonotype turned up a few times. The rearrangement joins TRBV7-9 to TRBJ2-5, with 8 bases matching TRBD1. V lost 1 base, J lost 5 bases, and 9 bases stayed unmatched. The germline CDR1 and CDR2 sequences are SEHNR and FQNEAQ (reference sequence). CDR3 length: 16 residues. CDR3 protein: CASSLDGAGGRETQYF. Here the CDR3 DNA reads TGTGCCAGCAGCTTAGATGGAGCAGGGGGCCGGGAGACCCAGTACTTC.

This clonotype was counted only a few times. The genes are TRBV11-2 and TRBJ1-5, with 7 positions matching TRBD1. CDR1 is SGHAT, CDR2 FQNNGV, per germline. Trimming cost V 4 bases and J 6 bases; bases outside gene matches: 3. The CDR3 loop spans 13 amino acids. The CDR3 region is CASSSTGTQPQHF. The CDR3 DNA sequence: TGTGCCAGCAGCTCGACAGGGACTCAGCCCCAGCATTTT. Full variable domain (rest looked up from reference TRBV11-2 and TRBJ1-5): EAGVAQSPRYKIIEKRQSVAFWCNPISGHATLYWYQQILGQGPKLLIQFQNNGVVDDSQLPKDRFSAERLKGVDSTLKIQPAKLEDSAVYLCASSSTGTQPQHFGDGTRLSIL.

This clonotype was seen only once. This may stem from a read error, because a much larger clone lies one nucleotide away. The rearrangement links TRBV12-3 or TRBV12-4 to TRBJ1-5; perhaps TRBD1 as D (5 bases). The V end was cut by 8 bases, the J end by 3 bases, with 11 bases between. This CDR3 contains 13 residues. The DNA of the CDR3 is TGTGCCAGCCGGGGGGAGGCCAATCAGCCCCAGCATTTT. Translated, it gives CASRGEANQPQHF.

This clonotype was seen a few times. V and J are TRBV12-3 or TRBV12-4 and TRBJ2-1, with D perhaps given as TRBD1 or TRBD2 (5 bases each). The CDR3 consists of 15 residues. The ends were cut back, 6 bases at V and 4 bases at J, with 16 bases in the middle. The CDR3: CASSPFSGPYNEQFF. The CDR3 bases are TGTGCCAGCAGCCCCTTCTCGGGGCCATACAATGAGCAGTTCTTC.

Concerning this clonotype: Since a much larger clone is just one base distant, this may be a read error. The chain joins TRBV7-3 to TRBJ2-3; possibly TRBD1 or TRBD2 for D (5 bases each). This CDR3 comprises 14 residues. CDR1 and CDR2 from the germline V gene are SGHTA and FQGTGA. The CDR3 region has the DNA TGTGTCAGCAGCTTTTGGGACAGCACAGATACGCAGTATTTT. As protein: CVSSFWDSTDTQYF.